This TCR beta chain was identified during a study of post-analysis software for immune sequencing data. Study-wide context: Disease courses included relapsing-remitting, secondary progressive and progressive-relapsing multiple sclerosis. Study observations and caveats: TRBV5-6, TRBV5-1 and TRBV20-1 were among roughly five TRBV segments more frequent in patients than controls. People with multiple sclerosis had a significantly lower normalized Chao1 diversity than controls did. Strong same-batch co-clustering of samples appeared with F measure clustering.

This clonotype showed up just a few times. What it recognizes is unknown. cDNA libraries of TCR beta carried unique molecular identifiers. When about 0.95 to 10 million T cells were used, they gave about 550,000 cDNA molecules. TCRdb reprocessed the PCR reads via MiXCR and lists one record per CDR3 protein. The sample contains roughly 200,000 distinct CDR3 sequences, approximately 29% of which appear only once. Germline V gene data show CDR1 as SGHRS and CDR2 as YFSETQ. V lost 5 bases, J lost 1 base, and 16 bases lay in between. The CDR3 covers 15 residues. The receptor's source is a girl under 18 with multiple sclerosis. The sample was blood. The chain couples TRBV5-1 to TRBJ2-7, with TRBD2 as a possible D gene (5 bases). The CDR3 sequence: CASRRAIRLSYEQYF. CDR3 coding DNA: TGCGCCAGCAGGCGGGCCATCCGCTTATCCTACGAGCAGTACTTC.